The 21 T cell receptor beta chains below all came from one sample that was sequenced in a study of blood T cell repertoires in COVID-19. Profiling relied on immunoSEQ multiplex PCR, and the TCRdb table lists in-frame clones only, not all of them. The repertoire holds 300,000 to 450,000 clones, with roughly 87% as singletons. Source material: PBMCs or T cells enriched from blood (not recorded which). The receptors originated from a woman in her twenties or thirties who had recovered from COVID-19.

DNA for the CDR3: TGTGCCAGCAGGGGGACAGTAACCTACGAGCAGTACTTC. It encodes CASRGTVTYEQYF. The rearrangement links TRBV7-9 to TRBJ2-7; 7 bases line up with TRBD1. V dropped 6 bases and J dropped 2; count of bases not matched to a gene: 4. Germline V gives CDR1 SEHNR, CDR2 FQNEAQ (reference sequence). The CDR3 has 13 residues.

The rearrangement links TRBV9 to TRBJ2-7; maybe TRBD2 (6 bases). This CDR3 contains 15 residues. V was shortened by 1 base and J by 6 bases, with 17 bases between the two germline ends. Germline CDR1 and CDR2: SGDLS and YYNGEE. DNA for the CDR3: TGTGCCAGCAGCGTAAGGGTGGAGGGGTATGGCGAGCAGTACTTC. Translation: CASSVRVEGYGEQYF.

This sequence joins TRBV5-5 and TRBJ2-5; no clear D. V was trimmed by 3 bases and J by 5 bases, leaving 5 bases between them. This CDR3 has 11 amino acids. Germline V gives CDR1 SGHKS, CDR2 YYEKEE (reference sequence). This CDR3 reads CASSSAETQYF. In DNA, the CDR3 is TGTGCCAGCAGCTCTGCGGAGACCCAGTACTTC.

The V and J genes are TRBV18 and TRBJ1-4; a weak D match, TRBD1 (5 bases). Trimming left V 4 bases short and J 0 bases short, with 6 bases between. CDR1 is KGHSH and CDR2 is LQKENI in the germline V gene. This CDR3 contains 14 residues. The CDR3 is CASSRGATNEKLFF. The DNA for the CDR3 is TGTGCCAGCTCACGGGGCGCAACTAATGAAAAACTGTTTTTT.

The V gene is TRBV7-2, the J gene TRBJ1-2, with TRBD1 matching over 7 bases. In germline, CDR1 is SGHTA, CDR2 FQGNSA. This CDR3 spans 14 amino acids. The junction had 5 bases not matched to a gene; V was cut back by 1 base and J by 6 bases. Written as DNA, the CDR3 is TGTGCCAGCAGCTTAGGACAGGGCGGGAATGGCTACACCTTC. It yields the protein CASSLGQGGNGYTF.

The chain joins TRBV7-6 to TRBJ2-5; no reliable D call. The CDR3 covers 15 residues. Germline V gene data show CDR1 as SGHVS and CDR2 as FNYEAQ. Between the trimmed V and J ends, which lost 2 bases and 0 bases, there was a span of 10 bases. The CDR3 DNA is TGTGCCAGCAGCTTAACGTACAAGTACCAAGAGACCCAGTACTTC. Translation: CASSLTYKYQETQYF.

The genes are TRBV28 and TRBJ1-2; D is unresolved. CDR1 is MDHEN, CDR2 SYDVKM, per germline. The CDR3 is 14 residues long. V was shortened by 8 bases and J by 0 bases, with 13 bases between the two germline ends. The chain's CDR3 is CASQRPNSNYGYTF. CDR3 DNA: TGTGCCAGCCAGCGACCCAATTCTAACTATGGCTACACCTTC.

The rearrangement links TRBV9 to TRBJ1-3; 9 bases align to TRBD1. This CDR3 is 17 amino acids long. Germline assignment: CDR1 SGDLS and CDR2 YYNGEE. The V and J ends lost 3 bases and 0 bases, in that order; junction bases with no gene match: 7. The CDR3 coding sequence is TGTGCCAGCAGCGCGAGGACAGGGGATGACTCTGGAAACACCATATATTTT. Residues: CASSARTGDDSGNTIYF.

This chain connects TRBV7-6 to TRBJ2-1; 8 bases match TRBD2. This CDR3 region has 18 residues. Trimming cost V 3 bases and J 3 bases; bases outside gene matches: 13. Germline V gene lookup returns CDR1 SGHVS and CDR2 FNYEAQ. CDR3 sequence reads: CASSLAGGPLRNYNEQFF. CDR3 bases: TGTGCCAGCAGCTTGGCGGGGGGCCCTCTGCGAAACTACAATGAGCAGTTCTTC. The complete variable domain, with remaining parts taken from reference TRBV7-6 and TRBJ2-1, reads GAGVSQSPRYKVTKRGQDVALRCDPISGHVSLYWYRQALGQGPEFLTYFNYEAQQDKSGLPNDRFSAERPEGSISTLTIQRTEQRDSAMYRCASSLAGGPLRNYNEQFFGPGTRLTVL.

This clone was found once. The chain recombines TRBV6-5 with TRBJ1-1; a possible D gene is TRBD1 (6 bases). The germline V gene has CDR1 MNHEY and CDR2 SVGAGI. This CDR3 contains 15 residues. Trimming stripped 7 bases from V and 4 bases from J, with 19 bases between. The CDR3 nucleotides read TGTGCCAGCACCCAACCCACGGGAGGGGGCACTGAAGCTTTCTTT. It is translated as CASTQPTGGGTEAFF.

The rearrangement links TRBV5-1 to TRBJ2-7; D is possibly TRBD1 (5 bases). V was trimmed by 4 bases and J by 3 bases, leaving 14 bases between them. Germline CDR1 SGHRS, CDR2 YFSETQ. The CDR3 totals 14 residues. The CDR3 coding sequence is TGCGCCAGCAGCAAGGAAGGACAAGACTACGAGCAGTACTTC. Protein product: CASSKEGQDYEQYF. The variable domain in full, with the rest retrieved from reference TRBV5-1 and TRBJ2-7, is KAGVTQTPRYLIKTRGQQVTLSCSPISGHRSVSWYQQTPGQGLQFLFEYFSETQRNKGNFPGRFSGRQFSNSRSEMNVSTLELGDSALYLCASSKEGQDYEQYFGPGTRLTVT.

This clone has only one observation. The chain employs TRBV28 and TRBJ1-1; D is unclear. Germline CDR1 is MDHEN and CDR2 is SYDVKM. The germline V and J ends were trimmed by 5 bases and 1 base, with 11 bases remaining between them. The CDR3 is made up of 14 amino acids. CDR3 nucleotides: TGTGCCAGCAGTCCCTACAGAGCGAACACTGAAGCTTTCTTT. The encoded protein is CASSPYRANTEAFF.

The CDR3 DNA follows: TGTGCCAGCAGCTTAGAAAACTATCAGCCCCAGCATTTT. This translates into CASSLENYQPQHF. The rearrangement joins TRBV7-8 to TRBJ1-5, with D uncertain. Trimming removed 1 base from V and 5 bases from J, with 6 bases in between. There are 13 residues in the CDR3. The germline V gene has CDR1 SGHVS and CDR2 FQNEAQ.

This chain uses TRBV7-9 with TRBJ1-1; D perhaps matches TRBD1 (5 bases). Looked up from germline, CDR1 is SEHNR and CDR2 is FQNEAQ (reference sequence). The CDR3 spans 14 residues. V was shortened by 6 bases and J by 1 base, with 12 bases between the two germline ends. The CDR3 nucleotides read TGTGCCAGCAGAGGGGATACACAGAACACTGAAGCTTTCTTT. It translates to CASRGDTQNTEAFF.

The V call is TRBV5-4, the J call TRBJ2-3; 9 nucleotides align to TRBD2. The CDR3 contains 16 residues. V lost 4 bases to trimming and J lost 5 bases; unmatched junction nucleotides: 11. The V gene's germline CDR1 is SGHNT and CDR2 YYREEE (reference sequence). The CDR3 nucleotides read TGTGCCAGCAGCCCTGGGGGCGGGGGGGCCAAAGATACGCAGTATTTT. It codes for CASSPGGGGAKDTQYF.

The table lists this clone with a count of one. The chain has TRBV7-6 and TRBJ2-3, with D possibly being TRBD1 or TRBD2 (10 bases each). Germline V gives CDR1 SGHVS, CDR2 FNYEAQ. The CDR3 length is 19 residues. The V gene lost 5 bases and the J gene lost 0 bases, with 24 bases spanning the gap. This chain's CDR3 is CASSTDRGRSGGSTDTQYF. CDR3 bases: TGTGCCAGCAGCACCGACAGGGGGCGTAGCGGGGGGAGCACAGATACGCAGTATTTT. Drawing the rest from reference TRBV7-6 and TRBJ2-3, the complete variable domain is GAGVSQSPRYKVTKRGQDVALRCDPISGHVSLYWYRQALGQGPEFLTYFNYEAQQDKSGLPNDRFSAERPEGSISTLTIQRTEQRDSAMYRCASSTDRGRSGGSTDTQYFGPGTRLTVL.

This chain links TRBV19 with TRBJ1-6; 8 bases agree with TRBD1. V gave up 8 bases and J gave up 7 bases; unmatched junction bases: 16. Looked up from germline, CDR1 is LNHDA and CDR2 is SQIVND (reference sequence). The CDR3 runs 17 residues. DNA of the CDR3: TGTGCCAGTCGTACTCGGACAGGGATCTTGGGAAATTCACCCCTCCACTTT. Its translation is CASRTRTGILGNSPLHF.

The CDR3 DNA is TGTGCCAGCAACCCTGGACTAGCGGGGGGGGCATTGACAGATACGCAGTATTTT. It codes for CASNPGLAGGALTDTQYF. V gene TRBV2 combines with J gene TRBJ2-3, with 15 bases that match TRBD2. The CDR3 spans 18 residues. The trim removed 7 bases at V and 3 bases at J, leaving 11 bases unmatched. Germline V lookup: CDR1 SNHLY, CDR2 FYNNEI.

The rearrangement uses TRBV7-2 and TRBJ1-1, with 8 bases lining up with TRBD1. The CDR3 is 14 residues long. Germline V gene lookup returns CDR1 SGHTA and CDR2 FQGNSA. The junction had 9 bases not matched to a gene; V was cut back by 5 bases and J by 7 bases. The CDR3 loop reads CASSQQGGGLEAFF. The CDR3 nucleotides are TGTGCCAGCAGCCAACAGGGGGGTGGGCTTGAAGCTTTCTTT.

The genes are TRBV28 and TRBJ2-5, with D possibly matching TRBD1 (5 bases). The germline V gene encodes CDR1 MDHEN and CDR2 SYDVKM. Trimming pared 2 bases from V and 4 bases from J, leaving 14 bases between. The CDR3 is made up of 15 amino acids. The CDR3, as DNA: TGTGCCAGCAGTTTAGCGGACAACACGGGAGAGACCCAGTACTTC. This codes for CASSLADNTGETQYF. The variable domain in full, with the rest retrieved from reference TRBV28 and TRBJ2-5, is DVKVTQSSRYLVKRTGEKVFLECVQDMDHENMFWYRQDPGLGLRLIYFSYDVKMKEKGDIPEGYSVSREKKERFSLILESASTNQTSMYLCASSLADNTGETQYFGPGTRLLVL.

This clone was observed at least ten times. The chain recombines TRBV6-2 or TRBV6-3 with TRBJ1-5, with TRBD1 matching 7 bases. J gave up 6 bases and V 6 bases, and 8 bases lay outside the gene matches. The V gene's germline CDR1 is MNHEY and CDR2 SVGEGT. CDR3 length equals 14 residues. Written as DNA, the CDR3 is TGTGCCAGCAGCCTGGGGCAGGGGGTTCAGCCCCAGCATTTT. It encodes CASSLGQGVQPQHF.